The rows below give T cell receptor beta chains drawn from one sample of a study of T cell responses to AZD1222 COVID-19 vaccine. Sequencing used immunoSEQ multiplex PCR; TCRdb keeps in-frame clones, though not all of them. The sample contains under 200,000 clones, roughly 90% of which appear only once. The material was peripheral blood, obtained on day 0 of AZD1222 vaccination. All receptors derive from an adult in good health. Both conserved end residues are trimmed from each CDR3. The order of the fields is J gene, clone size, V gene, CDR3 protein. Size values are once, few and many counts, or a class for expanded clones, and some rows have none.

>TRBJ2-7|.|TRBV9
ASSGYSGLDAYEQY
>TRBJ1-2|once|TRBV5-4
ASSLEPTGSNGYT
>TRBJ1-5|.|TRBV5-1
ASSLSGKAGQPQH
>TRBJ1-4|.|TRBV6-1
ASSDGRSGEKLF
>TRBJ2-6|.|TRBV7-3
ASSATGTGGFSGANVLT
>TRBJ2-3|.|TRBV4-2
ASSQEFGGDTQY
>TRBJ2-1|.|TRBV28
ASSPILGGSYNEQF
>TRBJ2-7|.|TRBV19
ASRQGYEQY
>TRBJ2-3|.|TRBV28
ASSLLSAGGWTDTQY
>TRBJ1-2|.|TRBV28
ASKQGNDYGYT
>TRBJ1-1|.|TRBV6-4
ASSEEGAQTEAF
>TRBJ2-7|.|TRBV5-1
ASSLLRGYEQY
>TRBJ1-5|.|TRBV28
ASRPGTGIVLAQH
>TRBJ1-2|.|TRBV6-5
ASIKDTLTRGYT
>TRBJ1-3|.|TRBV12-3/TRBV12-4
ASSTGAGNTIY
>TRBJ1-1|.|TRBV11-2
ASSLELFLEAF
>TRBJ1-3|few|TRBV27
ASSLSIRGNTIY
>TRBJ1-1|once|TRBV5-5
ASSRTEKNTEAF
>TRBJ1-2|.|TRBV7-9
ASSLWEAGPNYGYT
>TRBJ2-7|.|TRBV28
ASSTTGGSNEQY
>TRBJ2-7|.|TRBV28
ASSLTGGMQY
>TRBJ2-1|.|TRBV7-7
ASSLGGGRLDEQF
>TRBJ1-1|.|TRBV11-2
ASSNDLNTEAF
>TRBJ1-1|.|TRBV14
ASSSPRGEAF
>TRBJ1-1|.|TRBV14
ASSQARSYTEAF
>TRBJ1-4|once|TRBV2
ASSEGTGGRKLF
>TRBJ2-3|.|TRBV9
ASSVKADTQY
>TRBJ1-6|.|TRBV7-2
ASSKWSLGQGQESPLH